This TCR beta chain was recovered during a study of CD8 T cells in ankylosing spondylitis. Study-wide results and limits: Prior literature has documented some motif variants in synovial fluid and blood from reactive arthritis. Apparently characteristic of ankylosing spondylitis blood was a TCR beta motif (eight highly homologous variants).

Making the TCR beta libraries involved quantitative 5'-RACE with molecular barcodes. MiXCR, run by TCRdb on the 5' RACE reads, gives a single entry per CDR3 protein. The table lists around 340,000 distinct CDR3 sequences, more than 20% of them singletons, with about an eighth in the top ten. Germline assignment: CDR1 SEHNR and CDR2 FQNEAQ (reference sequence). With 3 bases removed from V and 4 bases from J, the gap between germline ends came to 10 bases. The CDR3 has 13 amino acids. The sample holds a few counts of this clonotype. Its target is unknown. V is TRBV7-9 and J is TRBJ2-7; the D call may be TRBD1 or TRBD2 (5 bases each). The sequencing input was blood, either unsorted or a sorted T cell fraction (not recorded which). The TCR originated in a male donor with ankylosing spondylitis or in good health (not recorded which). Written as DNA, the CDR3 is TGTGCCAGCAGCTTTTCGGGGCAATACGAGCAGTACTTC. Amino acid sequence: CASSFSGQYEQYF.